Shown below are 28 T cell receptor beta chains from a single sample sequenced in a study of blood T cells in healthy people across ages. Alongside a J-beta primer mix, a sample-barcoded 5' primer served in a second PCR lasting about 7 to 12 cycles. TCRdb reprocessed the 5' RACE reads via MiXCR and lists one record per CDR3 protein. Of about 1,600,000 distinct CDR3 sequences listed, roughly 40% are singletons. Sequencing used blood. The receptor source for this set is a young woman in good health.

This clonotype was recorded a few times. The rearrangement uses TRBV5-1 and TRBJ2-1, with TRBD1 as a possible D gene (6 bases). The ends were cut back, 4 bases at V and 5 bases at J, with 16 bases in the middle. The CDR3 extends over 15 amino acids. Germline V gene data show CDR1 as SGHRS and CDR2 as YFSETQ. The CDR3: CASSAQGRGDNEQFF. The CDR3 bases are TGCGCCAGCAGCGCGCAGGGGAGAGGAGACAATGAGCAGTTCTTC.

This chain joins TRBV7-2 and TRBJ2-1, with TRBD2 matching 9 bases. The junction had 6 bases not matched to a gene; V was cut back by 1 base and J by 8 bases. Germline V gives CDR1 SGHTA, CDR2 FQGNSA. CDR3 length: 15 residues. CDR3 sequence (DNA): TGTGCCAGCAGCTTAGGTCTAGCGGGGTCGGATGAGCAGTTCTTC. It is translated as CASSLGLAGSDEQFF.

Here the CDR3 DNA reads TGTGCCAGCAGCCAAGAAGGGGGTGCCGGCTTAGCTTTCTTT. Protein product: CASSQEGGAGLAFF. V and J are TRBV3-1 and TRBJ1-1; D may be TRBD1 (6 bases). The CDR3 has 14 amino acids. The germline gives CDR1 LGHDT, CDR2 YNNKEL (reference sequence). Trimming left V 0 bases short and J 10 bases short, with 15 bases between.

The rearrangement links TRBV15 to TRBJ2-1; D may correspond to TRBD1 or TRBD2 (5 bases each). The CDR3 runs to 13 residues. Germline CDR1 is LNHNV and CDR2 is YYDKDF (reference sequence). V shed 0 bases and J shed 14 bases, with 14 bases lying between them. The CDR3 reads CATSRDLEGSKFF. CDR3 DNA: TGTGCCACCAGCAGAGATCTTGAGGGGAGCAAGTTCTTC.

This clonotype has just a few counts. The DNA of the CDR3 is TGTGCCTGGAGTGTACTTGCGGGCACAGATACGCAGTATTTT. This encodes CAWSVLAGTDTQYF. The chain joins TRBV30 to TRBJ2-3, with D hard to call. Trimming pared 0 bases from V and 1 base from J, leaving 8 bases between. Germline V gene lookup returns CDR1 GTSNPN and CDR2 SVGIG (reference sequence). The CDR3 sequence is 14 residues long.

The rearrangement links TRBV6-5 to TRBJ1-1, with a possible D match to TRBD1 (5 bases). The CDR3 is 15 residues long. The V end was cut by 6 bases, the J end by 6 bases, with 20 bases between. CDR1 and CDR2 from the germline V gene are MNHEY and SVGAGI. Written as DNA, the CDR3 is TGTGCCAGCAGCCCATGGCAAGACAGAGTCTCTGAAGCTTTCTTT. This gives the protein CASSPWQDRVSEAFF.

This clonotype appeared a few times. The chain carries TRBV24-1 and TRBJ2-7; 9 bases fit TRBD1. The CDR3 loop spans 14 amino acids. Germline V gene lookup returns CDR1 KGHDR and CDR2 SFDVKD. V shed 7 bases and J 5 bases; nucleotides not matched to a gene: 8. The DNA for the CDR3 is TGTGCCACCAGCCAGGACAGGGGAGACCACGAGCAGTACTTC. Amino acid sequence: CATSQDRGDHEQYF.

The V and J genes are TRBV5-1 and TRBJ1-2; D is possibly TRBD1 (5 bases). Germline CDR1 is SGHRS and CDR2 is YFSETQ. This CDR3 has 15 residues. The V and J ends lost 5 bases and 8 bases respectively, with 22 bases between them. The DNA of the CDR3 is TGCGCCAGCAGGCAGTCGGATGTTTTTCGGGGCGGCTACACCTTC. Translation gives CASRQSDVFRGGYTF.

The CDR3 protein is CASTNTSRVSYNEQFF. CDR3 nucleotides: TGTGCCAGCACCAATACCTCACGAGTCTCCTACAATGAGCAGTTCTTC. The chain is built from TRBV12-1 and TRBJ2-1. TRBV12-1 is deemed a pseudogene. The CDR3 contains 16 residues.

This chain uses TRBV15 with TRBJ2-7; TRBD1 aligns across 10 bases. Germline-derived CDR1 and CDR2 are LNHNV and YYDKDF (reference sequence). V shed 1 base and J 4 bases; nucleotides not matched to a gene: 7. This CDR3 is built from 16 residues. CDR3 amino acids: CATSRAETGGAYEQYF. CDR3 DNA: TGTGCCACCAGCAGAGCTGAGACAGGGGGCGCATACGAGCAGTACTTC.

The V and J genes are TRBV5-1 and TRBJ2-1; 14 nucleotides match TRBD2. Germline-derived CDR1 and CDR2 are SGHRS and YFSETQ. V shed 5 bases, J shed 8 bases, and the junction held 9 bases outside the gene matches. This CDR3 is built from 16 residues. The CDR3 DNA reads TGCGCCAGCAGACCCTCGGGACTAGCGGGAGCGGATGAGCAGTTCTTC. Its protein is CASRPSGLAGADEQFF.

CDR3 region: CASSVGPLAGAQETQYF. The CDR3 region has the DNA TGTGCCAGCAGCGTAGGGCCTCTAGCGGGAGCCCAAGAGACCCAGTACTTC. The gene calls are TRBV9 and TRBJ2-5; 10 bases match TRBD2. The CDR3 sequence is 17 residues long. Per the germline V gene, CDR1 is SGDLS and CDR2 is YYNGEE. V lost 0 bases and J lost 1; bases outside the gene matches: 6.

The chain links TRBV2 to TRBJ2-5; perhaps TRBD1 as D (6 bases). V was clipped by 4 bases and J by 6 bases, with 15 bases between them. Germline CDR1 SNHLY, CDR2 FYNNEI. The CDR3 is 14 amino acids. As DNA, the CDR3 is TGTGCCAGCAGTGCCCAGGGGCGAGGCAAGACCCAGTACTTC. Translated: CASSAQGRGKTQYF.

CDR3 in amino acids: CSARGQTSNQPQHF. In DNA, the CDR3 is TGCAGTGCTAGAGGTCAGACTAGCAATCAGCCCCAGCATTTT. J is TRBJ1-5 and V is TRBV20-1; D not resolved. The CDR3 extends over 14 amino acids. V dropped 1 base and J dropped 0 bases, with 7 bases sitting between them. The germline CDR1 and CDR2 sequences are DFQATT and SNEGSKA (reference sequence).

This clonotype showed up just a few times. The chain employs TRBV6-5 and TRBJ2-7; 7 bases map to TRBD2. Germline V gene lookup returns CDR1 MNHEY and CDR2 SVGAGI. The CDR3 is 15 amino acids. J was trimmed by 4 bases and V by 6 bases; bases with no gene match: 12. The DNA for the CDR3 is TGTGCCAGCAGCCTAGCGGCCAGAGGATCTTACGAGCAGTACTTC. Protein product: CASSLAARGSYEQYF.

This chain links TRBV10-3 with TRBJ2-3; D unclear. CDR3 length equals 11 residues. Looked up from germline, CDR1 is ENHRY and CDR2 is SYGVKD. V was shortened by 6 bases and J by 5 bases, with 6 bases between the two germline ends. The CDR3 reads CAIRFGDTQYF. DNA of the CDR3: TGTGCCATCAGGTTTGGAGATACGCAGTATTTT.

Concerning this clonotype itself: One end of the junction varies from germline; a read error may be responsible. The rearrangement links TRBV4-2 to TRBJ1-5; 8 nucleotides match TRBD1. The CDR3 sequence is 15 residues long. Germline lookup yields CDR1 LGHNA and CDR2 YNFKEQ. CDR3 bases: TGTGCCAGCAGCCAAGGACAGGGGTCGAATCACCCCCAGCATTTT. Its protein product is CASSQGQGSNHPQHF.

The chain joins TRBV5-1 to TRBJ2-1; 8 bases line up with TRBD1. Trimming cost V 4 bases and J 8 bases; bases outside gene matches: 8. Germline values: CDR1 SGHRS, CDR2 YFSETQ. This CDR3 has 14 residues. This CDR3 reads CASSVGTGVDEQFF. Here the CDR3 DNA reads TGCGCCAGCAGCGTCGGGACAGGTGTCGATGAGCAGTTCTTC.

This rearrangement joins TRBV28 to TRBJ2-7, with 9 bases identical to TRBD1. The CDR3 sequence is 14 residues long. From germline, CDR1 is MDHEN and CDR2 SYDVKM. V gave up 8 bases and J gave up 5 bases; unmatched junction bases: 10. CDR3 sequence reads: CASYTGTGLHEQYF. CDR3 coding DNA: TGTGCCAGCTACACCGGGACAGGGCTCCACGAGCAGTACTTC.

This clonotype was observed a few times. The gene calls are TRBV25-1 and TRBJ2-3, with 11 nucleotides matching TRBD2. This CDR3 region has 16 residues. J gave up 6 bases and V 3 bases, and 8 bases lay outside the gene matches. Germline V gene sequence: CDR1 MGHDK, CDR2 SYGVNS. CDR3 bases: TGTGCCAGCAGTGAGGCGGGACTAGCGGTTGGTGATACGCAGTATTTT. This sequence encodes CASSEAGLAVGDTQYF. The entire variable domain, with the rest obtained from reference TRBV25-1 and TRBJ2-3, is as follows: EADIYQTPRYLVIGTGKKITLECSQTMGHDKMYWYQQDPGMELHLIHYSYGVNSTEKGDLSSESTVSRIRTEHFPLTLESARPSHTSQYLCASSEAGLAVGDTQYFGPGTRLTVL.

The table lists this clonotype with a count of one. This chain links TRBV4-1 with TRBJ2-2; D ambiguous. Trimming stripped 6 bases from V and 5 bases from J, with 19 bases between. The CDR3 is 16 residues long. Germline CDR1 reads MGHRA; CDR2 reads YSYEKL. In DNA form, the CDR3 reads TGCGCCAGCAGTTTCAGGAGCGCCGTAGGTACCGGGGAGCTGTTTTTT. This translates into CASSFRSAVGTGELFF.

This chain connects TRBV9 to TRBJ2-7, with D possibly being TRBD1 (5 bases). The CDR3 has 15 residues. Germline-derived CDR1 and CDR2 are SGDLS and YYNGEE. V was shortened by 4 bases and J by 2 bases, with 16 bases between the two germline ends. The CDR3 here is CASSPASLGAYEQYF. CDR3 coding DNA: TGTGCCAGCAGCCCCGCTTCCCTAGGGGCCTACGAGCAGTACTTC.

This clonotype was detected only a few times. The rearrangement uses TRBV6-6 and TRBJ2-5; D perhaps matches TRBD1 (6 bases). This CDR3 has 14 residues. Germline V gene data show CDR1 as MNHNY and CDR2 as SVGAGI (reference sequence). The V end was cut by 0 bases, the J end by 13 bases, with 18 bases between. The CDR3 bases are TGTGCCAGCAGTTACTCATCACAGGGCCAGAAGTGGTACTTC. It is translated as CASSYSSQGQKWYF.

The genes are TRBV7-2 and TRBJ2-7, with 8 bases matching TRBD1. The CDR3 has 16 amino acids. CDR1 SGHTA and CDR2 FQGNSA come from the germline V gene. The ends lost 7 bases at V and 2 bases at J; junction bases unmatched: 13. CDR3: CASKMGQDPKTYEQYF. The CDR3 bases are TGTGCCAGCAAAATGGGACAGGACCCGAAAACCTACGAGCAGTACTTC.

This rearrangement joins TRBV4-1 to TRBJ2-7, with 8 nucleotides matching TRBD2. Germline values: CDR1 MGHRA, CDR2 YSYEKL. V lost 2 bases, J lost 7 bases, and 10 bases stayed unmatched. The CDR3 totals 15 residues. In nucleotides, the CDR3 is TGCGCCAGCAGCCAAAGGACTAGCCTCAACAATGAGCAGTACTTC. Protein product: CASSQRTSLNNEQYF.

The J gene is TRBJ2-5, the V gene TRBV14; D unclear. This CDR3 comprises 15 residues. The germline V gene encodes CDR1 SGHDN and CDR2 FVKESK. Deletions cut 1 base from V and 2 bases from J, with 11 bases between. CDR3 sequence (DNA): TGTGCCAGCAGCCAAGGAATCCTCCCGCAAGAGACCCAGTACTTC. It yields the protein CASSQGILPQETQYF. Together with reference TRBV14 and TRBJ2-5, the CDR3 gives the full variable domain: EAGVTQFPSHSVIEKGQTVTLRCDPISGHDNLYWYRRVMGKEIKFLLHFVKESKQDESGMPNNRFLAERTGGTYSTLKVQPAELEDSGVYFCASSQGILPQETQYFGPGTRLLVL.

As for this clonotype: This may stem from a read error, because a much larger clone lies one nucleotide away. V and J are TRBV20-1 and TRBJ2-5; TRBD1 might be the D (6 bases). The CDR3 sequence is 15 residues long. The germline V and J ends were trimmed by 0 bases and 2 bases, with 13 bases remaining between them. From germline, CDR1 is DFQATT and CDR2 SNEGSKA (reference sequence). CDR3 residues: CSARDVGTPQETQYF. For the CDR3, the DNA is TGCAGTGCTAGAGATGTAGGGACACCTCAAGAGACCCAGTACTTC.

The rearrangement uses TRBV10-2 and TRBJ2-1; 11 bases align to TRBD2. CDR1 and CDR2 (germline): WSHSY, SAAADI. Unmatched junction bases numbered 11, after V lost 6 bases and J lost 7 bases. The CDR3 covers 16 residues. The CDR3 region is CASSAPGLAEVNEQFF. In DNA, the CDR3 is TGCGCCAGCAGCGCTCCGGGACTAGCGGAAGTAAATGAGCAGTTCTTC.